What follows are 12 T cell receptor beta chains derived from one specimen sequenced in a study of blood T cell repertoires in COVID-19. Repertoires were generated with immunoSEQ multiplex PCR, while TCRdb's copy carries only in-frame clones and drops some. The sample contains approximately 210,000 clones, 75% to 90% of which appear only once. Sequencing was performed on PBMCs or T cells enriched from blood (not recorded which). All receptors come from a woman in her twenties or thirties who had recovered from COVID-19.

The rearrangement joins TRBV7-6 to TRBJ1-2; maybe TRBD1 (6 bases). The CDR3 length is 14 residues. Germline CDR1 reads SGHVS; CDR2 reads FNYEAQ. Trimming shortened V by 2 bases and J by 6 bases, and 13 bases separated the two germline ends. CDR3 amino acids: CASSLMGGGHGYTF. DNA of the CDR3: TGTGCCAGCAGCTTAATGGGGGGGGGCCATGGCTACACCTTC. The variable domain in full, with the rest retrieved from reference TRBV7-6 and TRBJ1-2, is GAGVSQSPRYKVTKRGQDVALRCDPISGHVSLYWYRQALGQGPEFLTYFNYEAQQDKSGLPNDRFSAERPEGSISTLTIQRTEQRDSAMYRCASSLMGGGHGYTFGSGTRLTVV.

This chain joins TRBV19 and TRBJ1-2, with no clear D. Trimming cost V 4 bases and J 4 bases, with 19 bases left between them. This CDR3 contains 16 residues. Per germline, CDR1 LNHDA and CDR2 SQIVND (reference sequence). The CDR3, as DNA: TGTGCCAGTAGTAGAGTACTCCGAAATGAGGGCTATGGCTACACCTTC. It yields the protein CASSRVLRNEGYGYTF.

This chain uses TRBV6-1 with TRBJ1-6; D is possibly TRBD1 (5 bases). The ends were cut back, 4 bases at V and 9 bases at J, with 19 bases in the middle. The CDR3 extends over 16 amino acids. The germline gives CDR1 MNHNS, CDR2 SASEGT. For the CDR3, the DNA is TGTGCCAGCAGTGGAACCTCGGGCAGGGTTAGTTCACCCCTCCACTTT. Translation gives CASSGTSGRVSSPLHF.

The CDR3 loop reads CASSILGQTGNYGYTF. The CDR3 bases are TGTGCCAGCAGTATACTGGGACAAACGGGTAACTATGGCTACACCTTC. The rearrangement uses TRBV2 and TRBJ1-2, with D tentatively TRBD1 (6 bases). V lost 5 bases, J lost 1 base, and 17 bases lay in between. The CDR3 loop spans 16 amino acids. Looked up from germline, CDR1 is SNHLY and CDR2 is FYNNEI.

The chain carries TRBV7-3 and TRBJ2-1; tentative D call: TRBD2 (6 bases). The CDR3 is 16 residues long. Germline-derived CDR1 and CDR2 are SGHTA and FQGTGA. V lost 7 bases and J lost 0, with 16 bases in between. In nucleotides, the CDR3 is TGTGCCAGCATCCCTCGGGACTTCACCTCCTACAATGAGCAGTTCTTC. Its protein product is CASIPRDFTSYNEQFF. Looking up the rest from reference TRBV7-3 and TRBJ2-1 gives the full variable domain: GAGVSQTPSNKVTEKGKYVELRCDPISGHTALYWYRQSLGQGPEFLIYFQGTGAADDSGLPNDRFFAVRPEGSVSTLKIQRTERGDSAVYLCASIPRDFTSYNEQFFGPGTRLTVL.

The CDR3 bases are TGTGCCAGCAGCCGGGACAGTGGGACCAATCAGCCCCAGCATTTT. Protein: CASSRDSGTNQPQHF. The rearrangement links TRBV7-2 to TRBJ1-5; 7 bases map to TRBD1. V lost 5 bases, J lost 3 bases, and 7 bases stayed unmatched. This CDR3 is built from 15 residues. From germline, CDR1 is SGHTA and CDR2 FQGNSA.

CDR3 coding DNA: TGTGCCAGCAGCCCCAGACAGGGGAGTAGCAATCAGCCCCAGCATTTT. It specifies CASSPRQGSSNQPQHF. V gene TRBV6-2 or TRBV6-3 combines with J gene TRBJ1-5, with 8 bases lining up with TRBD1. The V gene end was trimmed by 6 bases and the J gene end by 0 bases; junction bases not matched to a gene: 7. CDR3 length: 16 residues. Germline values: CDR1 MNHEY, CDR2 SVGEGT.

This clone was seen more than once but under ten times. CDR3 region: CASSLESGQGSEQFF. In nucleotides, the CDR3 is TGTGCCAGCAGCTTAGAGTCGGGACAGGGTTCTGAGCAGTTCTTC. The rearrangement uses TRBV7-2 and TRBJ2-1, with TRBD1 identical over 9 bases. The V gene's germline CDR1 is SGHTA and CDR2 FQGNSA. This CDR3 is built from 15 residues. The trim removed 1 base at V and 9 bases at J, leaving 7 bases unmatched.

The chain is built from TRBV7-9 and TRBJ2-2; weak D call: TRBD2 (5 bases). CDR3 length equals 14 residues. Per the germline V gene, CDR1 is SEHNR and CDR2 is FQNEAQ (reference sequence). V was clipped by 1 base and J by 5 bases, with 8 bases between them. CDR3 nucleotide sequence: TGTGCCAGCAGCTTAGGTGGAGGAACCGGGGAGCTGTTTTTT. This translates into CASSLGGGTGELFF.

This chain links TRBV7-2 with TRBJ1-3, with D possibly matching TRBD1 (6 bases). Between the trimmed V and J ends, which lost 3 bases and 4 bases, there was a span of 16 bases. This CDR3 is built from 16 residues. Germline CDR1 SGHTA, CDR2 FQGNSA. The CDR3 loop reads CASSFLTGSEGNTIYF. The CDR3 bases are TGTGCCAGCAGCTTTTTAACAGGGTCGGAAGGAAACACCATATATTTT. Supplemented by reference TRBV7-2 and TRBJ1-3, the full variable domain reads GAGVSQSPSNKVTEKGKDVELRCDPISGHTALYWYRQSLGQGLEFLIYFQGNSAPDKSGLPSDRFSAERTGGSVSTLTIQRTQQEDSAVYLCASSFLTGSEGNTIYFGEGSWLTVV.

The rearrangement joins TRBV9 to TRBJ2-3; D gene uncertain. Trimming pared 0 bases from V and 8 bases from J, leaving 13 bases between. The CDR3 totals 14 residues. Germline-derived CDR1 and CDR2 are SGDLS and YYNGEE. CDR3 coding DNA: TGTGCCAGCAGCGTAGACTTGCGGCCCCGTACGCAGTATTTT. Translation: CASSVDLRPRTQYF.

This rearrangement joins TRBV6-5 to TRBJ1-5; no clear D. This CDR3 is built from 12 residues. Germline assignment: CDR1 MNHEY and CDR2 SVGAGI. Deletions cut 6 bases from V and 9 bases from J, with 12 bases between. The chain's CDR3 is CASSGPRGPQHF. Written as DNA, the CDR3 is TGTGCCAGCAGCGGACCCCGGGGGCCCCAGCATTTT.